Following are 24 T cell receptor beta chains from one sample sequenced in a study of T cell responses to AZD1222 COVID-19 vaccine. TCRdb's table, derived via immunoSEQ multiplex PCR, lists solely in-frame clones and lacks some. The sample yields about 130,000 clones, roughly 93% seen once. Sequenced material: peripheral blood, taken on day 0 of AZD1222 vaccination. These receptors all stem from an adult in good health.

The chain uses TRBV27 and TRBJ2-1; 7 bases are a match to TRBD1. CDR1 MNHEY and CDR2 SMNVEV come from the germline V gene (reference sequence). V was pared by 7 bases and J by 4 bases, with 7 bases of the junction left unmatched. CDR3 length equals 14 residues. The CDR3 DNA sequence: TGTGCCAGCACTTCCGGGACAGCATACAATGAGCAGTTCTTC. This sequence encodes CASTSGTAYNEQFF.

V gene TRBV27 combines with J gene TRBJ1-1, with D possibly TRBD1 on 6 matching bases. Deletions cut 4 bases from V and 6 bases from J, with 9 bases between. This CDR3 is built from 12 residues. The germline V gene has CDR1 MNHEY and CDR2 SMNVEV (reference sequence). CDR3 coding DNA: TGTGCCAGCAGTTACAGGGCTCCTGAAGCTTTCTTT. It is translated as CASSYRAPEAFF.

This sequence joins TRBV27 and TRBJ1-1; D call uncertain. V was shortened by 2 bases and J by 4 bases, with 11 bases between the two germline ends. This CDR3 region has 14 residues. Germline-derived CDR1 and CDR2 are MNHEY and SMNVEV (reference sequence). The DNA of the CDR3 is TGTGCCAGCAGTTTACGGGAGCTGGGCACTGAAGCTTTCTTT. This gives the protein CASSLRELGTEAFF.

The rearrangement joins TRBV10-3 to TRBJ1-6; the D gene is possibly TRBD1 (6 bases). Trimming removed 4 bases from V and 14 bases from J, with 18 bases in between. Germline V gene sequence: CDR1 ENHRY, CDR2 SYGVKD. The CDR3 has 14 residues. This CDR3 reads CAISVGQVPGSLHF. CDR3 DNA: TGTGCCATCAGTGTGGGACAAGTCCCCGGGTCCCTCCACTTT.

The V call is TRBV10-1, the J call TRBJ1-1, with TRBD1 matching 7 bases. The length of the CDR3 is 14 residues. Germline V gives CDR1 WNHNN, CDR2 SYGVQD (reference sequence). V lost 0 bases, J lost 6 bases, and 4 bases stayed unmatched. The CDR3 coding sequence is TGCGCCAGCAGTGAGTCGTGGACAGGCGCTGAAGCTTTCTTT. This codes for CASSESWTGAEAFF.

The gene calls are TRBV29-1 and TRBJ1-2; D remains unclear. The germline V gene has CDR1 SQVTM and CDR2 ANQGSEA. CDR3 length: 15 residues. V was shortened by 6 bases and J by 5 bases, with 22 bases between the two germline ends. CDR3 bases: TGCAGCGTCGCTCTAACTTTTCGGGAGGGATATGGCTACACCTTC. Residues: CSVALTFREGYGYTF. Supplemented by reference TRBV29-1 and TRBJ1-2, the full variable domain reads SAVISQKPSRDICQRGTSLTIQCQVDSQVTMMFWYRQQPGQSLTLIATANQGSEATYESGFVIDKFPISRPNLTFSTLTVSNMSPEDSSIYLCSVALTFREGYGYTFGSGTRLTVV.

This rearrangement joins TRBV30 to TRBJ1-5; the D is unclear. CDR1 is GTSNPN, CDR2 SVGIG, per germline (reference sequence). The V end lost 3 bases, the J end lost 4 bases, and 10 bases lay between the germline ends. The CDR3 extends over 13 amino acids. CDR3 sequence: CAWSPTANQPQHF. In DNA form, the CDR3 reads TGTGCCTGGAGCCCGACGGCTAATCAGCCCCAGCATTTT.

The rearrangement uses TRBV27 and TRBJ2-1; unclear D gene. Per the germline V gene, CDR1 is MNHEY and CDR2 is SMNVEV (reference sequence). The CDR3 has 16 amino acids. Trimming took off 0 bases at V and 0 bases at J, with 9 bases between the two ends. The chain's CDR3 is CASSLSPRISYNEQFF. The CDR3 DNA follows: TGTGCCAGCAGTTTATCGCCCAGGATCTCCTACAATGAGCAGTTCTTC.

This sequence joins TRBV2 and TRBJ1-1, with 7 bases fitting TRBD1. The CDR3 consists of 14 residues. Looked up from germline, CDR1 is SNHLY and CDR2 is FYNNEI. V trimming: 3 bases; J trimming: 3 bases; junction bases outside the gene matches: 4. DNA of the CDR3: TGTGCCAGCAGTGAGACAGGGTGGTACACTGAAGCTTTCTTT. Protein product: CASSETGWYTEAFF.

The chain carries TRBV10-2 and TRBJ1-3; D is undetermined. This CDR3 is built from 16 residues. Trimming took 10 bases from V and 3 from J, leaving 22 bases between them. The V gene's germline CDR1 is WSHSY and CDR2 SAAADI. The CDR3 sequence is CATKEGPGENGNTIYF. The CDR3 DNA is TGCGCCACCAAAGAGGGTCCAGGCGAGAATGGAAACACCATATATTTT.

The chain employs TRBV6-5 and TRBJ1-2, with 7 bases identical to TRBD1. CDR3 length equals 15 residues. V lost 5 bases and J lost 8; bases outside the gene matches: 14. Germline V gene sequence: CDR1 MNHEY, CDR2 SVGAGI. DNA of the CDR3: TGTGCCAGCAGTCCTTTGGGGAGGGGGCAGGGGGGCTACACCTTC. It translates to CASSPLGRGQGGYTF.

The chain is built from TRBV21-1 and TRBJ2-7; the D call of TRBD1 is as the table states it, not checked on the DNA. TRBV21-1 has pseudogene status. There are 11 residues in the CDR3. The CDR3 bases are TGTGCCAGCAGCTGGCGACAGACCCCCCTCTTC. Translating gives CASSWRQTPLF.

The chain employs TRBV9 and TRBJ1-1; no reliable D call. Per the germline V gene, CDR1 is SGDLS and CDR2 is YYNGEE. Trimming took off 3 bases at V and 0 bases at J, with 12 bases between the two ends. The CDR3 is 15 residues long. The CDR3 loop reads CASSGEGTMNTEAFF. The CDR3 coding sequence is TGTGCCAGCAGCGGCGAGGGAACCATGAACACTGAAGCTTTCTTT.

CDR3 region: CASSTTGTAEYSPLHF. CDR3 sequence (DNA): TGTGCCAGCAGCACCACCGGGACAGCCGAATATTCACCCCTCCACTTT. The J gene is TRBJ1-6, the V gene TRBV9, with TRBD1 matching over 7 bases. This CDR3 comprises 16 residues. CDR1 and CDR2 (germline): SGDLS, YYNGEE. V gave up 4 bases and J gave up 8 bases; unmatched junction bases: 12.

This chain links TRBV6-5 with TRBJ2-6; a weak D match, TRBD2 (5 bases). Trimming stripped 0 bases from V and 2 bases from J, with 5 bases between. This CDR3 is built from 15 residues. Per the germline V gene, CDR1 is MNHEY and CDR2 is SVGAGI. This chain's CDR3 is CASSYSRAGANVLTF. The CDR3 DNA reads TGTGCCAGCAGTTACTCGCGGGCTGGGGCCAACGTCCTGACTTTC.

The chain couples TRBV27 to TRBJ2-7; 9 bases line up with TRBD1. V lost 2 bases, J lost 3 bases, and 5 bases stayed unmatched. This CDR3 is 15 amino acids long. The germline V gene has CDR1 MNHEY and CDR2 SMNVEV (reference sequence). The CDR3 DNA follows: TGTGCCAGCAGTTTAGGGACAGGGTGGGTCTACGAGCAGTACTTC. It specifies CASSLGTGWVYEQYF.

The gene calls are TRBV9 and TRBJ2-2; 14 nucleotides line up with TRBD2. The CDR3 runs 16 residues. From germline, CDR1 is SGDLS and CDR2 YYNGEE. The trim removed 4 bases at V and 4 bases at J, leaving 3 bases unmatched. The CDR3 nucleotides are TGTGCCAGCAGCTCCGGGACTAGCGGGGGCACCGGGGAGCTGTTTTTT. This encodes CASSSGTSGGTGELFF.

V and J are TRBV11-3 and TRBJ2-5; 7 bases match TRBD1. The CDR3 length is 14 residues. J was trimmed by 2 bases and V by 4 bases; bases with no gene match: 4. Germline values: CDR1 SGHNT, CDR2 YENEEA. CDR3 DNA: TGTGCCAGCAGCTCTGGGACAGAACAAGAGACCCAGTACTTC. Translating gives CASSSGTEQETQYF.

This chain uses TRBV5-5 with TRBJ2-1; D is undetermined. Trimming removed 1 base from V and 2 bases from J, with 16 bases in between. Germline V lookup: CDR1 SGHKS, CDR2 YYEKEE (reference sequence). The CDR3 runs to 17 residues. The CDR3 protein is CASSLWAESYTYNEQFF. The CDR3 DNA follows: TGTGCCAGCAGCTTGTGGGCCGAGTCATACACCTACAATGAGCAGTTCTTC.

The chain combines TRBV5-1 with TRBJ2-7; 7 bases align to TRBD2. The CDR3 length is 15 residues. V shed 4 bases and J 1 base; nucleotides not matched to a gene: 8. CDR1 is SGHRS and CDR2 is YFSETQ in the germline V gene. The chain's CDR3 is CASSPEGRGSYEQYF. As DNA, the CDR3 is TGCGCCAGCAGCCCGGAGGGGCGGGGGTCCTACGAGCAGTACTTC.

This chain links TRBV5-1 with TRBJ1-6; possibly TRBD1 for D (6 bases). This CDR3 region has 16 residues. V lost 0 bases and J 10 bases, leaving 17 bases between the germline ends. CDR1 is SGHRS, CDR2 YFSETQ, per germline. The CDR3 region has the DNA TGCGCCAGCAGCTTGGCCGGGGGGCAGGGTGGCTCACCCCTCCACTTT. Protein product: CASSLAGGQGGSPLHF.

V and J are TRBV3-1 (or the pseudogene TRBV3-2) and TRBJ2-2; D remains ambiguous. The CDR3 loop spans 13 amino acids. Germline V CDR1 and CDR2: LGHDT, YNNKEL (reference sequence). V shed 3 bases and J shed 7 bases, with 9 bases lying between them. CDR3 in amino acids: CASSHPKDGELFF. In nucleotides, the CDR3 is TGTGCCAGCAGCCATCCGAAGGACGGGGAGCTGTTTTTT.

This chain uses TRBV4-1 with TRBJ1-5; 9 bases are a match to TRBD1. CDR1 and CDR2 from the germline V gene are MGHRA and YSYEKL. This CDR3 comprises 14 residues. V trimming: 3 bases; J trimming: 6 bases; junction bases outside the gene matches: 3. CDR3 nucleotides: TGCGCCAGCAGCCACGGACAGGGGACTCAGCCCCAGCATTTT. Amino acid sequence: CASSHGQGTQPQHF.

V and J are TRBV10-3 and TRBJ1-2; possible D gene TRBD1, 6 bases. Germline CDR1 reads ENHRY; CDR2 reads SYGVKD. The CDR3 totals 15 residues. The V and J ends lost 2 bases and 4 bases respectively, with 14 bases between them. The CDR3 coding sequence is TGTGCCATCAGTGAGAGGACAGCCCAGCCCTATGGCTACACCTTC. Protein sequence: CAISERTAQPYGYTF.